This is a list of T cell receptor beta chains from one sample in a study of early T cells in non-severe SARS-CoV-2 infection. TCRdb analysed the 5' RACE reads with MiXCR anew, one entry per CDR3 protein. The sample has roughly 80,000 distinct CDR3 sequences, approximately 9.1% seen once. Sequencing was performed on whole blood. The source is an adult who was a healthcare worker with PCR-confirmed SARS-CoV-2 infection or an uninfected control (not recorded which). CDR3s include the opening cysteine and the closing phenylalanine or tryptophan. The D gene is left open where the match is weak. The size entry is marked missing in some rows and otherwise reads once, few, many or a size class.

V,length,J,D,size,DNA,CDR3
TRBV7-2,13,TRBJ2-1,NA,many,TGTGCCAGCAGCTTATTCGGTCAAAATGAGCAGTTCTTC,CASSLFGQNEQFF
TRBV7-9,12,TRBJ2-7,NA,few,TGCGCCAGCAGCTTACCCGAGCTTGAGCAGTACTTC,CASSLPELEQYF
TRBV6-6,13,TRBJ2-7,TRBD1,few,TGTGCCAGCAGTCCCAGGGGGAAAAACGAGCAGTACTTC,CASSPRGKNEQYF
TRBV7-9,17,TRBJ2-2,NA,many,TGTGCCAGCAGCTTAGTACTGGGGGCCTCTAACACCGGGGAGCTGTTTTTT,CASSLVLGASNTGELFF
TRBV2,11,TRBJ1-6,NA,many,TGTGCCAGCAGCCCCGATTCGGCCCTCCACTTT,CASSPDSALHF
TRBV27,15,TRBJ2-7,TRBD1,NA,TGTGCCAGCAGTTCCGCACCGGGACAGACCTACGAGCAGTACTTC,CASSSAPGQTYEQYF
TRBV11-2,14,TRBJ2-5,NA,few,TGTGCCAGCAGCTTAGGGCGAATCCAAGAGACCCAGTACTTC,CASSLGRIQETQYF
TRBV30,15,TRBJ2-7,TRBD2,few,TGTGCCTGGAGGGGGACTAGCGGTGTCTCCTACGAGCAGTACTTC,CAWRGTSGVSYEQYF
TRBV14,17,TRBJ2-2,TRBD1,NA,TGTGCCAGCAGCGGACGAGAGGGGGCCCTGAACACCGGGGAGCTGTTTTTT,CASSGREGALNTGELFF
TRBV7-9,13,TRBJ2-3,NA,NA,TGTGCCAGCGGGCCAGGACAAACAGATACGCAGTATTTT,CASGPGQTDTQYF
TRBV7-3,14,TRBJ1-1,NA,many,TGTGCCAGCAGCAGAAGGGGAGGGGACACTGAAGCTTTCTTT,CASSRRGGDTEAFF
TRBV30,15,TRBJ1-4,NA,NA,TGTGCCTGGAGTGTATATCGGCAGGATAATGAAAAACTGTTTTTT,CAWSVYRQDNEKLFF
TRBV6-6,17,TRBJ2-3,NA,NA,TGTGCCAGCAGTTCCTACGGGTCTAGCGCGGGCACAGATACGCAGTATTTT,CASSSYGSSAGTDTQYF
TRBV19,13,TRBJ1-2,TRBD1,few,TGTGCCAGTAGTTTCGGACAGGTATATGGCTACACCTTC,CASSFGQVYGYTF
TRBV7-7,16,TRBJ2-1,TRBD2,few,TGTGCCAGCAGCTTCAGACTAGCGGGAGGGCCGAATGAGCAGTTCTTC,CASSFRLAGGPNEQFF
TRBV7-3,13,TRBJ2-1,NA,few,TGTGCCAGCAGCTTGGACCCATCTGGTGAGCAGTTCTTC,CASSLDPSGEQFF
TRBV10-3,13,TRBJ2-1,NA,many,TGTGCCATCAGTGGATCGACTGGCAATGAGCAGTTCTTC,CAISGSTGNEQFF
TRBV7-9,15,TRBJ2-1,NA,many,TGTGCCAGCAGCCCAGGATACTCCTCCTACAATGAGCAGTTCTTC,CASSPGYSSYNEQFF
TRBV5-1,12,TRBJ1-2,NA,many,TGCGCCAGCAGCTATTCAGGAGTTGGCTACACCTTC,CASSYSGVGYTF
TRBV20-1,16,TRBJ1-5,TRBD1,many,TGCAGTGGACTCCGGGACAGGGGGGTGAGCAATCAGCCCCAGCATTTT,CSGLRDRGVSNQPQHF
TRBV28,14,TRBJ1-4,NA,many,TGTGCCAGCAAACGTCTTTCTACGGATGAAAAACTGTTTTTT,CASKRLSTDEKLFF
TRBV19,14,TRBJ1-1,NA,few,TGTGCCAGTAGTACACAGGCGTATAACACTGAAGCTTTCTTT,CASSTQAYNTEAFF
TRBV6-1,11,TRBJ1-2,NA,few,TGTGCCAGTTCTATAGGCTATGGCTACACCTTC,CASSIGYGYTF
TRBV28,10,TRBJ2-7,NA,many,TGTGCCAGCAGTGACCGGGAGCAGTACTTC,CASSDREQYF
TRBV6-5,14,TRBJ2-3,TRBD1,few,TGTGCCAGCAGTTCCGGGACAGGGCTCGATACGCAGTATTTT,CASSSGTGLDTQYF
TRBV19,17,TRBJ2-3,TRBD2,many,TGTGCCAGTAGTGTCTCATGGGGCGGGAGAGGCACAGATACGCAGTATTTT,CASSVSWGGRGTDTQYF
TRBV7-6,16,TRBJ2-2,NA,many,TGTGCCAGCAGCTTAGGTTGGAGTCGGGACACCGGGGAGCTGTTTTTT,CASSLGWSRDTGELFF
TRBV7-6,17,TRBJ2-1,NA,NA,TGTGCCAGCAGCCCAACAAGTGGCGCTTTGACCGACAATGAGCAGTTCTTC,CASSPTSGALTDNEQFF
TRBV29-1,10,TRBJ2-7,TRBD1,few,TGCAGCGTGACAGGGGACGAGCAGTACTTC,CSVTGDEQYF
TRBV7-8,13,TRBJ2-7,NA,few,TGTGCCAGCAGCTTAGCGGCGGGCTACGAGCAGTACTTC,CASSLAAGYEQYF
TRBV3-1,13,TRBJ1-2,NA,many,TGTGCCAGCAGCCCTGGTAAACGCTATGGCTACACCTTC,CASSPGKRYGYTF
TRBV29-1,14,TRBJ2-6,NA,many,TGCAGCGTCGCCCAGGCTTCTGGGGCCAACGTCCTGACTTTC,CSVAQASGANVLTF
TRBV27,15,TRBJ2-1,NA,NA,TGTGCCAGCAGTTCAGGGGTCCTCTCCTACAATGAGCAGTTCTTC,CASSSGVLSYNEQFF
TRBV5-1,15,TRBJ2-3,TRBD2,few,TGCGCCAGCAGCCCTAGCGGTCCCCGTCCAGATACGCAGTATTTT,CASSPSGPRPDTQYF
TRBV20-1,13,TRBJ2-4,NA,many,TGCAGTGCCTCGATCAACCCCCGGGCCTGGAAGTACTTC,CSASINPRAWKYF
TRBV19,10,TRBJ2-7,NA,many,TGTGCCAGTGGGATCGACGAGCAGTACTTC,CASGIDEQYF
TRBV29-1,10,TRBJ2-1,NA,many,TGCAGCGGGGGGACTTCTGAGCAGTTCTTC,CSGGTSEQFF
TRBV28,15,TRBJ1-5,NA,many,TGTGCCAGCAGTTTATTCGGACAGCCCAATCAGCCCCAGCATTTT,CASSLFGQPNQPQHF
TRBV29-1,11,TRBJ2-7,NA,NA,TGCAGCCCTACCCAAATCCCCGCGCAGTACTTC,CSPTQIPAQYF
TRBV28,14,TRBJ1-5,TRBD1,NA,TGTGCCAGCAGACCCGGACAGGGAAGTCAGCCCCAGCATTTT,CASRPGQGSQPQHF